This T cell receptor beta chain was observed in a study of cytomegalovirus exposure and HLA in healthy donors. Study conclusions and caveats: TCR beta sequences numbering around 15,000 were associated with HLA alleles at 0.05 false discovery rate in a later analysis. Among the CMV-associated chains, three were confirmed in vitro as specific for CMV antigens.

PCR employed 60 Vbeta and 13 Jbeta primers. Here immunoSEQ multiplex PCR was the method, and the copy in TCRdb shows in-frame clones only, minus some. Of under 200,000 clones in the sample, 79% were seen once. Healthy bone marrow donors made up the cohort. Trimming cost V 5 bases and J 3 bases; bases outside gene matches: 19. The CDR3 extends over 19 amino acids. Germline CDR1 is SGHRS and CDR2 is YFSETQ. Of note for this clone: Its specificity is unknown.

Sequenced material: PBMCs. The receptor was isolated from a woman aged 40 to 50 in good health and CMV-seronegative. This chain joins TRBV5-1 and TRBJ2-5; TRBD2 matches at 10 bases. The CDR3 spells CASSPLPPSSGSRKETQYF. In nucleotides, the CDR3 is TGCGCCAGCAGTCCATTACCCCCCTCTAGCGGGAGTCGGAAAGAGACCCAGTACTTC.